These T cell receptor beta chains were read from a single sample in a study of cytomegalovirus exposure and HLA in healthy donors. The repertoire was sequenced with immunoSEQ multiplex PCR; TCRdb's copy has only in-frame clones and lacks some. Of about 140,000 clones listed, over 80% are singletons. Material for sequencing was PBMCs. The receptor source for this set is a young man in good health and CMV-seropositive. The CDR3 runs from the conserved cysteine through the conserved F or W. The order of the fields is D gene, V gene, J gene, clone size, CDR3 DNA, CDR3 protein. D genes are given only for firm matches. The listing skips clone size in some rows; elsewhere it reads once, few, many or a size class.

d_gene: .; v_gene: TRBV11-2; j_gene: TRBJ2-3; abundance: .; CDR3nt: TGTGCCAGCAGCTTAGATCCGGGGTCCGCAGATACGCAGTATTTT; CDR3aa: CASSLDPGSADTQYF
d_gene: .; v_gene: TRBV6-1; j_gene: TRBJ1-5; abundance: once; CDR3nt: TGTGCCAGCAGTGATAATAGCAATCAGCCCCAGCATTTT; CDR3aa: CASSDNSNQPQHF
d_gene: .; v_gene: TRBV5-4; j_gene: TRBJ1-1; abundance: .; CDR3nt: TGTGCCAGCAGCTTGGACAGCCTGAACACTGAAGCTTTCTTT; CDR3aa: CASSLDSLNTEAFF
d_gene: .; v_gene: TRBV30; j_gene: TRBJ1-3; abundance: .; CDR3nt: TGTGCCTGGAGTGAAGGACAGTCAGCCGGAAACACCATATATTTT; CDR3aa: CAWSEGQSAGNTIYF
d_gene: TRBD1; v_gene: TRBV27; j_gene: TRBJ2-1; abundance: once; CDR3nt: TGTGCCAGCTGCTCCGGGACAGCCTACAATGAGCAGTTCTTC; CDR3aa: CASCSGTAYNEQFF
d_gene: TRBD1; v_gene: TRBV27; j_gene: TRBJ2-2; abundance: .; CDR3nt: TGTGCCAGCAGTTTCGGGACAGGGTCCGGGGAGCTGTTTTTT; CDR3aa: CASSFGTGSGELFF
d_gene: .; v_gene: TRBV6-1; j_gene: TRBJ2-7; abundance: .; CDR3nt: TGTGCCACCGTGGGGCCATACTCCTACGAGCAGTACTTC; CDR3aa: CATVGPYSYEQYF
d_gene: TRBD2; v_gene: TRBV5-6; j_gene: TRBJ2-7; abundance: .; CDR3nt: TGTGCCAGCAGACCCAGGACTAGCGGATCCTACGAGCAGTACTTC; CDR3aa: CASRPRTSGSYEQYF
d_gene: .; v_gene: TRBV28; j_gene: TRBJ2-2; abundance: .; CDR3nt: TGTGCCAGCAATAGACAGGCGATAAACACCGGGGAGCTGTTTTTT; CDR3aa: CASNRQAINTGELFF
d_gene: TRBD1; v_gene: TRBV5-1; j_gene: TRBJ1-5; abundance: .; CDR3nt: TGCGCCAGCAGCTTTCAGGGGGATCAGCCCCAGCATTTT; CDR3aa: CASSFQGDQPQHF
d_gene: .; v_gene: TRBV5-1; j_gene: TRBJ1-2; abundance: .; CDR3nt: TGCGCCAGCAGCTTGGTGGGGCAGGAATTCTATGGCTACACCTTC; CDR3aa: CASSLVGQEFYGYTF
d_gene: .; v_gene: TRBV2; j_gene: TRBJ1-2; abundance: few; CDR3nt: TGTGCCAGCAGCGCCCAGGACAAGAGCTATGGCTACACCTTC; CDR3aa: CASSAQDKSYGYTF
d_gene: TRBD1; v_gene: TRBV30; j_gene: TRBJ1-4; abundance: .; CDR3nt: TGTGCCTGGAATACAGGGGCGGCAACTAATGAAAAACTGTTTTTT; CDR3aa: CAWNTGAATNEKLFF
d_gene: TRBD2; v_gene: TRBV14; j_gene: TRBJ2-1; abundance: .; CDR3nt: TGTGCCAGCAGCCAAGGGGGTCCTTTGACTAGCGGAGCCCCCTCCTACAATGAGCAGTTCTTC; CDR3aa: CASSQGGPLTSGAPSYNEQFF
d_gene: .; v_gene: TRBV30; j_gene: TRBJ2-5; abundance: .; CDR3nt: TGTGCCTGGACAACAGGGGCCGGGGGAGAGACCCAGTACTTC; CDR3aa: CAWTTGAGGETQYF
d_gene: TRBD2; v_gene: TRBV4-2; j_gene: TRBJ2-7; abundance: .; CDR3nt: TGTGCCAGCAGCCAAGAGGGACTAGCGGGACTCGAGCAGTACTTC; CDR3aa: CASSQEGLAGLEQYF
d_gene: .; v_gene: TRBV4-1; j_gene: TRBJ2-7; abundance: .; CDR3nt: TGCGCCAGCAGCCAAGCGCTGGCAGGGTGGAACGAGCAGTACTTC; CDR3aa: CASSQALAGWNEQYF
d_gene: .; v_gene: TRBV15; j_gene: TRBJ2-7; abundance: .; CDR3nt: TGTGCCACCAGAGCTGACACCGCCTACGAGCAGTACTTC; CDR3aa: CATRADTAYEQYF
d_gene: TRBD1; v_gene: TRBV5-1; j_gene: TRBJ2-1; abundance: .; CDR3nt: TGCGCCAGCAGCTTGAAGGACAGGGGCAACAATGAGCAGTTCTTC; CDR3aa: CASSLKDRGNNEQFF
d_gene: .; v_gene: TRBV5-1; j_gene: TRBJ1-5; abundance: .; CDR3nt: TGCGCCAGCAGCTTCGGGGTAAGCAATCAGCCCCAGCATTTT; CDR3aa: CASSFGVSNQPQHF
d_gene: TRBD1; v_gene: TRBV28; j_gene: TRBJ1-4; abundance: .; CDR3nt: TGTGCCAGCAGTTGGGACAGGGAAGCAGGAACTAATGAAAAACTGTTTTTT; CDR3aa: CASSWDREAGTNEKLFF
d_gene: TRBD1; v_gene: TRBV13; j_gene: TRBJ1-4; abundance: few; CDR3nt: TGTGCCAGCAGCTCGACAGGGGGCGGGAGAGAAAAACTGTTTTTT; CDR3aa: CASSSTGGGREKLFF
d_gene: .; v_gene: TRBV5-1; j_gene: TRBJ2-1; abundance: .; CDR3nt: TGCGCCAGCAGCCTACAGGGGAGGTACAATGAGCAGTTCTTC; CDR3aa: CASSLQGRYNEQFF
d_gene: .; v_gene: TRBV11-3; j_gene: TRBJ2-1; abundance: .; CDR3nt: TGTGCCAGCAGCACTGAGAGCGTATACAATGAGCAGTTCTTC; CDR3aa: CASSTESVYNEQFF
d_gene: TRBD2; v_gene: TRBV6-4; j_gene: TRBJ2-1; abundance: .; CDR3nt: TGTGCCAGCAGTGACTCGGCTAGCGGACCCAACAATGAGCAGTTCTTC; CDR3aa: CASSDSASGPNNEQFF
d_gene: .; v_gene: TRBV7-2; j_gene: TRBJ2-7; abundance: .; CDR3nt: TGTGCCAGCAGCCTGCCGGGACTTAAGTACGAGCAGTACTTC; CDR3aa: CASSLPGLKYEQYF
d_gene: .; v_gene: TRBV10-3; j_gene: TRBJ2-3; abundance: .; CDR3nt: TGTGCCATCAGTGACCCCCTACATAGCGATACGCAGTATTTT; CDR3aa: CAISDPLHSDTQYF
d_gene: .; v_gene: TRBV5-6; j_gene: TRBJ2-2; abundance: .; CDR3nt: TGTGCCAGCAGCCTAACAGGACAAAGAGCCGGGGAGCTGTTTTTT; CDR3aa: CASSLTGQRAGELFF
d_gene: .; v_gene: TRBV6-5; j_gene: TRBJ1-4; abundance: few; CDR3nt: TGTGCCAGCAGTTACTCGCTAAGACAGGAACTGTTTTTT; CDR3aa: CASSYSLRQELFF
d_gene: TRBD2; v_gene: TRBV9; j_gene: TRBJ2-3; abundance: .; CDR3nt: TGTGCCAGCAGCGTAGTCCCTAGCGGGCCCAGCACAGATACGCAGTATTTT; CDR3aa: CASSVVPSGPSTDTQYF
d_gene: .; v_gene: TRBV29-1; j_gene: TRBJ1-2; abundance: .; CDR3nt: TGCAGCGTATTGTCCGGGGAAGGCTACACCTTC; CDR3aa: CSVLSGEGYTF
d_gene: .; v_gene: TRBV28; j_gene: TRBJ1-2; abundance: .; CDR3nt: TGTGCCAGCCACCTTAAAGGCTGGGCTGACTATGGCTACACCTTC; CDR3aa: CASHLKGWADYGYTF
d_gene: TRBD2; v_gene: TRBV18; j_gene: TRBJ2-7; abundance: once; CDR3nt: TGTGCCAGCTCACTTAGCGGGGCGTACGAGCAGTACTTC; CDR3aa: CASSLSGAYEQYF
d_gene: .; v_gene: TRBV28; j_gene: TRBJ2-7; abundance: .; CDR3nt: TGTGCCAGCAAGACCCTGGACATCTCCTACGAGCAGTACTTC; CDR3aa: CASKTLDISYEQYF
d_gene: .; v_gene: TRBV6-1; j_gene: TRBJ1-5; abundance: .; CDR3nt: TGTGCCAGCAGTGAAATAAGGGGGAGCAATCAGCCCCAGCATTTT; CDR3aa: CASSEIRGSNQPQHF
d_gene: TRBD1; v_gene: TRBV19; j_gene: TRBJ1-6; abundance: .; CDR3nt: TGTGCCAGTAGATCCGGGACAGCCAATAATTCACCCCTCCACTTT; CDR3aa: CASRSGTANNSPLHF
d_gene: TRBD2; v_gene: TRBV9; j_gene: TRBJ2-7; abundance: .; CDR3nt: TGTGCCAGCAGGGATGGGACTAGCGGTTCCTACGAGCAGTACTTC; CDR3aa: CASRDGTSGSYEQYF
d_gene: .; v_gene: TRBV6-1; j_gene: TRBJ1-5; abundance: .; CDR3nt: TGTGCCAGCAGTGTTGGGGGCGCGACGCAGCCCCAGCATTTT; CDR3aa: CASSVGGATQPQHF
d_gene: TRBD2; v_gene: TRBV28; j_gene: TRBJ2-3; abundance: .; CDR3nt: TGTGCCAGCAGTTTGGGGACTAGCGGGCTCACAGATACGCAGTATTTT; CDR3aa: CASSLGTSGLTDTQYF
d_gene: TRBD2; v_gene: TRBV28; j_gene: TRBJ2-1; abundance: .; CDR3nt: TGTGCCAGCAGTCGGAGCGGGAGTGTAAGAAATGAGCAGTTCTTC; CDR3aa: CASSRSGSVRNEQFF
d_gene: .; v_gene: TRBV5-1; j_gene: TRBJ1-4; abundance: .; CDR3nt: TGCGCCAGCAGCCCAACGGCGGGACTTGAAAAACTGTTTTTT; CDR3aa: CASSPTAGLEKLFF
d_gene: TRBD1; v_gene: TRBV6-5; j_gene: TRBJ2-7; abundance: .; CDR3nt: TGTGCCAGCAGTCCCCGGACAGGGGGAATCTACGAGCAGTACTTC; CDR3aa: CASSPRTGGIYEQYF
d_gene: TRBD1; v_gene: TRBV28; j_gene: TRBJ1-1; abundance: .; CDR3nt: TGTGCCAGCAGTTTGTCAGGGGGCTCTGAAGCTTTCTTT; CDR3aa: CASSLSGGSEAFF
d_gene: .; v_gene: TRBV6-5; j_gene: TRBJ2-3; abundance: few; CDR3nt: TGTGCCAGCAGTTACTCGGGGAGGACCACAGATACGCAGTATTTT; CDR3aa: CASSYSGRTTDTQYF
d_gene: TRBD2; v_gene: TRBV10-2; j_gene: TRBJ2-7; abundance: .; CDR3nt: TGCGCCACATGGCGGGGGGGGGACCTCTACGAGCAGTACTTC; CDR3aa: CATWRGGDLYEQYF
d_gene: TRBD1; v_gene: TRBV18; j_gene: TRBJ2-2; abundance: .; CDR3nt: TGTGCCAGCTCCATTGGACAGGCGAACACCGGGGAGCTGTTTTTT; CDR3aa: CASSIGQANTGELFF
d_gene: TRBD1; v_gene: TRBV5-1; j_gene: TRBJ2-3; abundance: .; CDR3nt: TGCGCCAGCAGCTTGGCCGACAGGGGGGCAGATACGCAGTATTTT; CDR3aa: CASSLADRGADTQYF
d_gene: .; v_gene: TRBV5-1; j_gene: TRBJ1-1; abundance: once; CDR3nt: TGCGCCAGCAGCTTAGCAAAGGAGACCATTGGCACTGAAGCTTTCTTT; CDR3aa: CASSLAKETIGTEAFF
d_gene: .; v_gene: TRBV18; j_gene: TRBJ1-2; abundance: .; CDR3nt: TGTGCCAGCTCACCACGCGCAGACTCCTATGGCTACACCTTC; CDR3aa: CASSPRADSYGYTF
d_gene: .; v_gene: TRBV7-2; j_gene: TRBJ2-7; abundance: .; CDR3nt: TGTGCCAGCAGCTTTGAGGACTACTACGAGCAGTACTTC; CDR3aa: CASSFEDYYEQYF
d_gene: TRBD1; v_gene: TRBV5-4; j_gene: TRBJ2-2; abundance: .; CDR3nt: TGTGCCAGCAGCTGGAGGGACAGGGGTGGGGCCGGGGAGCTGTTTTTT; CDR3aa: CASSWRDRGGAGELFF
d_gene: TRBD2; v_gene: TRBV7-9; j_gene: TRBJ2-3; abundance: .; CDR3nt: TGTGCCAGCAGCCCCGGGACTAAAGAAACAGATACGCAGTATTTT; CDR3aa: CASSPGTKETDTQYF
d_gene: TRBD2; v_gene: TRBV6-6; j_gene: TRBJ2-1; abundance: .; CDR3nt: TGTGCCAGCAGTTACGTGCTAGCGGGGACTGGTGAGCAGTTCTTC; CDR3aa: CASSYVLAGTGEQFF